Below, one T cell receptor beta chain is given with its context. Antigen unknown. The CDR3 extends over 14 amino acids. The germline V gene has CDR1 SGHRS and CDR2 YFSETQ. Trimming left V 0 bases short and J 8 bases short, with 12 bases between. These data come from a study of shared clonotypes between healthy human individuals. Overall study: Aged between 18 and 49, the donors were a couple of women and three men. Overall study findings and caveats: Measured sharing among donors was expected to vary with sequencing depth.

Several immunoSEQ plates held equal portions of the genomic DNA taken from each subset. As processed by the authors: Junction-only sequences without quality scores came from ImmunoSEQ, so filtering differed. Assay used: immunoSEQ multiplex PCR; TCRdb lists only in-frame clones, some missing. D and trimming come from the DNA, and the V and J calls and clone size come from that table. The sample has around 500,000 clones; 79% are singletons. The chain is built from TRBV5-1 and TRBJ2-1; TRBD1 or TRBD2 may be the D gene (6 bases each). The TCR comes from a woman aged 40 to 55 in good health. Some clones in this sample may be carry-over from other donors' samples. Sample: PBMCs. CDR3 nucleotides: TGCGCCAGCAGCTTGGCAGGGGCGGGATATGAGCAGTTCTTC. Translation: CASSLAGAGYEQFF.